This T cell receptor (beta chain) was found in a study of T cell clones after liver transplantation. Study overall: TCRbeta sequencing after a pre-transplant mixed lymphocyte reaction identified graft-donor-reactive clones, later tracked in post-transplant blood.

CDR3 size: 15 residues. CDR1 is MGHRA and CDR2 is YSYEKL in the germline V gene. Trimming pared 1 base from V and 7 bases from J, leaving 13 bases between. Only a few counts were recorded for this clone. The data were produced by immunoSEQ multiplex PCR, yet TCRdb's version contains in-frame clones alone and is incomplete. Among about 51,000 clones, 80% to 90% were seen once, and the ten largest hold approximately 15%. The material sequenced was CD8+ T cells from blood, taken 12 months after liver transplant. This TCR derives from a human patient who received a liver transplant. Some T cells here may be from the graft donor. V and J are TRBV4-1 and TRBJ2-2; D is possibly TRBD2 (7 bases). CDR3 sequence: CASSQGRGLDGELFF. In DNA form, the CDR3 reads TGCGCCAGCAGCCAAGGGCGGGGGCTTGACGGGGAGCTGTTTTTT.